Each of the 21 T cell receptor beta chains below was sequenced from the same sample in a study of patients and donors after allogeneic stem cell transplantation. TCRdb reanalysed the RT-PCR reads using MiXCR and keeps one entry per CDR3 protein. The sample contains 800,000 to 1,000,000 distinct CDR3 sequences, roughly 18% of which appear only once. The sample was blood, either unsorted or a sorted T cell fraction (not recorded which). The receptors derive from a human donor who was either an allogeneic HSCT recipient or a stem cell or donor lymphocyte infusion donor (not recorded which). It is not recorded whose cells these are; they may come from a transplant donor.

This clonotype showed up just a few times. The rearrangement links TRBV27 to TRBJ2-7, with 7 nucleotides matching TRBD1. The V segment lost 3 bases and the J segment 4 bases; nucleotides outside the gene matches: 6. This CDR3 contains 14 residues. Germline V lookup: CDR1 MNHEY, CDR2 SMNVEV (reference sequence). CDR3 bases: TGTGCCAGCAGTTTTGGGACAGATCCTTACGAGCAGTACTTC. Translation: CASSFGTDPYEQYF.

The chain uses TRBV20-1 and TRBJ1-1, with TRBD1 as a possible D gene (6 bases). Between the trimmed V and J ends, which lost 1 base and 1 base, there was a span of 10 bases. CDR1 is DFQATT and CDR2 is SNEGSKA in the germline V gene (reference sequence). The CDR3 runs 14 residues. DNA for the CDR3: TGCAGTGCTAGAGCTGGGACAAGGAACACTGAAGCTTTCTTT. Its protein is CSARAGTRNTEAFF.

This rearrangement joins TRBV24-1 to TRBJ2-7; TRBD2 might be the D (5 bases). Germline values: CDR1 KGHDR, CDR2 SFDVKD. This CDR3 contains 15 residues. V gave up 4 bases and J gave up 3 bases, with 15 bases separating them. The CDR3 is CATSDLRLRDYEQYF. The CDR3 DNA is TGTGCCACCAGTGACCTGCGTCTGAGGGACTACGAGCAGTACTTC.

This clonotype showed up just a few times. This chain links TRBV30 with TRBJ2-6, with unresolved D. Trimming removed 0 bases at V and 2 bases at J, with 5 bases between. This CDR3 is 14 amino acids long. CDR1 is GTSNPN and CDR2 is SVGIG in the germline V gene (reference sequence). CDR3 amino acids: CAWSVATGANVLTF. The CDR3 bases are TGTGCCTGGAGTGTGGCAACTGGGGCCAACGTCCTGACTTTC.

This clonotype has a handful of counts. The gene calls are TRBV5-6 and TRBJ2-1; TRBD2 aligns across 9 bases. Trimming cost V 1 base and J 0 bases; bases outside gene matches: 2. The CDR3 has 16 amino acids. Germline V gene data show CDR1 as SGHDT and CDR2 as YYEEEE. The CDR3 here is CASSLSGRLSYNEQFF. In nucleotides, the CDR3 is TGTGCCAGCAGCTTGAGCGGGAGGCTCTCCTACAATGAGCAGTTCTTC.

This chain links TRBV3-1 with TRBJ2-3; D may correspond to TRBD1 or TRBD2 (6 bases each). The CDR3 loop spans 14 amino acids. CDR1 is LGHDT and CDR2 is YNNKEL in the germline V gene (reference sequence). Trimming shortened V by 3 bases and J by 5 bases, and 12 bases separated the two germline ends. CDR3 DNA sequence: TGTGCCAGCAGCCATCGGGGGCGCGGAGATACGCAGTATTTT. Translation: CASSHRGRGDTQYF.

The genes are TRBV20-1 and TRBJ2-3, with 12 bases fitting TRBD1. Germline trimming cut 1 base from V and 8 bases from J; bases unmatched to any gene: 4. This CDR3 is built from 14 residues. CDR1 and CDR2 from the germline V gene are DFQATT and SNEGSKA (reference sequence). The CDR3 bases are TGCAGTGCTAGAGGGGACAGGGGGCGGGCTACGCAGTATTTT. Translated: CSARGDRGRATQYF.

The chain employs TRBV28 and TRBJ2-3; 8 nucleotides match TRBD1. Germline V lookup: CDR1 MDHEN, CDR2 SYDVKM. This CDR3 region has 17 residues. The V segment lost 3 bases and the J segment 4 bases; nucleotides outside the gene matches: 12. In DNA form, the CDR3 reads TGTGCCAGCAGTTTTACCCAGTGGACAGGGAGGTCAGATACGCAGTATTTT. It translates to CASSFTQWTGRSDTQYF.

Only a few counts were recorded for this clonotype. This sequence joins TRBV4-2 and TRBJ2-3, with a weak D call TRBD2 (6 bases). The CDR3 covers 14 residues. Germline loops: CDR1 LGHNA, CDR2 YNFKEQ. Trimming removed 5 bases at V and 0 bases at J, with 9 bases between. The CDR3 DNA reads as TGTGCCAGCAGCGAGGAGGGGAGCACAGATACGCAGTATTTT. Encoded protein: CASSEEGSTDTQYF.

The chain employs TRBV4-1 and TRBJ2-2; 7 bases match TRBD1. V gave up 4 bases and J gave up 1 base; unmatched junction bases: 6. The CDR3 is 16 residues long. The germline V gene encodes CDR1 MGHRA and CDR2 YSYEKL. DNA of the CDR3: TGCGCCAGCAGCCTCACCGGGACAGTGAACACCGGGGAGCTGTTTTTT. Protein product: CASSLTGTVNTGELFF.

This clonotype was seen only a few times. J is TRBJ1-2 and V is TRBV6-5; 7 bases match TRBD1. The CDR3 sequence is 11 residues long. The V gene's germline CDR1 is MNHEY and CDR2 SVGAGI. With 11 bases clipped from V and 7 bases from J, the junction kept 7 bases outside the gene matches. The DNA of the CDR3 is TGTGCCGGAGGGGGCCCGGGTGGCTACACCTTC. This gives the protein CAGGGPGGYTF.

The genes are TRBV27 and TRBJ2-7; the D gene is possibly TRBD1 (6 bases). From germline, CDR1 is MNHEY and CDR2 SMNVEV (reference sequence). V lost 6 bases, J lost 2 bases, and 17 bases lay in between. This CDR3 contains 15 residues. The DNA for the CDR3 is TGTGCCAGCAGAATGGACAGATCGGCCGCCTACGAGCAGTACTTC. Its translation: CASRMDRSAAYEQYF.

The chain joins TRBV24-1 to TRBJ1-2; 7 positions match TRBD1. Per the germline V gene, CDR1 is KGHDR and CDR2 is SFDVKD. V lost 4 bases to trimming and J lost 2 bases; unmatched junction nucleotides: 3. This CDR3 has 14 residues. The CDR3 bases are TGTGCCACCAGTGAGACAGGGACAAACTATGGCTACACCTTC. It specifies CATSETGTNYGYTF.

In its sample, this clonotype was seen a few times. The rearrangement uses TRBV4-2 and TRBJ1-2; no definite D call. The germline CDR1 and CDR2 sequences are LGHNA and YNFKEQ. V was pared by 0 bases and J by 8 bases, with 16 bases between. This CDR3 has 15 residues. The CDR3 DNA reads TGTGCCAGCAGCCAAGACGGGATAGTTCTGCTGGGCTACACCTTC. Translated, it gives CASSQDGIVLLGYTF.

The chain combines TRBV5-1 with TRBJ2-5; a weak D match, TRBD1 (5 bases). The CDR3 spans 17 residues. Germline values: CDR1 SGHRS, CDR2 YFSETQ. The V end lost 0 bases, the J end lost 0 bases, and 15 bases lay between the germline ends. The CDR3 reads CASSLDSDTAYQETQYF. CDR3 DNA sequence: TGCGCCAGCAGCTTGGACTCGGACACAGCGTACCAAGAGACCCAGTACTTC.

This clonotype has only a few counts. The chain employs TRBV24-1 and TRBJ2-7; no clear D. The V end lost 4 bases, the J end lost 2 bases, and 11 bases lay between the germline ends. Germline CDR1 and CDR2: KGHDR and SFDVKD. The length of the CDR3 is 14 residues. The CDR3 is CATSEEVPPYEQYF. The CDR3 bases are TGTGCCACCAGTGAAGAGGTTCCCCCCTACGAGCAGTACTTC.

The genes are TRBV6-1 and TRBJ1-1; possible D gene TRBD1, 5 bases. V was pared by 8 bases and J by 1 base, with 11 bases between. The CDR3 runs to 13 residues. From germline, CDR1 is MNHNS and CDR2 SASEGT. CDR3 in DNA: TGTGCCAGCCGAGTGGGACCGAACACTGAAGCTTTCTTT. As protein: CASRVGPNTEAFF.

V and J are TRBV19 and TRBJ2-3; D may be TRBD2 (6 bases). The V gene lost 7 bases and the J gene lost 4 bases, with 15 bases spanning the gap. The CDR3 runs to 14 residues. The germline V gene has CDR1 LNHDA and CDR2 SQIVND (reference sequence). The CDR3 DNA follows: TGTGCCAGTAAGGACTATTTATTCGCAGATACGCAGTATTTT. Its protein product is CASKDYLFADTQYF.

This clonotype was observed many times. J is TRBJ2-3 and V is TRBV29-1; D gene ambiguous. The CDR3 totals 13 residues. With 0 bases removed from V and 2 bases from J, the gap between germline ends came to 6 bases. Germline assignment: CDR1 SQVTM and CDR2 ANQGSEA. The CDR3 DNA reads as TGCAGCGTTGAAGACGGGTTCACAGATACGCAGTATTTT. It encodes CSVEDGFTDTQYF.

This clonotype appeared many times. This chain uses TRBV25-1 with TRBJ1-3; 7 nucleotides agree with TRBD1. Trimming removed 6 bases from V and 3 bases from J; junction bases left unmatched: 5. The CDR3 covers 14 residues. The germline CDR1 and CDR2 sequences are MGHDK and SYGVNS. CDR3: CASRKTGNGNTIYF. CDR3 bases: TGTGCCAGCAGGAAGACAGGGAATGGAAACACCATATATTTT.

The sample holds many counts of this clonotype. One end of the junction is discordant with germline, which a read error may explain. V and J are TRBV5-1 and TRBJ2-5; 10 bases line up with TRBD2. CDR1 SGHRS and CDR2 YFSETQ come from the germline V gene. This CDR3 is 14 amino acids long. The CDR3 sequence is CASSSTSGQETQYF. Written as DNA, the CDR3 is TGTGCCAGCAGTTCGACTAGCGGGCAAGAGACCCAGTACTTC.